Listed here are 27 T cell receptor beta chains from one sample, sequenced in a study of spatial heterogeneity in lung cancer. Study-level results: Mutation tallies in tumors tracked expanded intratumoral alpha and beta TCR counts.

Documented time point: sample taken at primary tumor resection. For these receptors, no antigen is known. A single record per CDR3 protein comes from TCRdb applying MiXCR to the 5' RACE reads. The table lists approximately 3,800 distinct CDR3 sequences, under 45% of them singletons, with about 24% in the top ten. This sample comprised lung tumor tissue, obtained at surgery. The receptors derive from a male donor with early-stage non-small cell lung cancer.

This clonotype is labeled large. This chain connects TRBV28 to TRBJ1-2, with 7 bases that match TRBD1. After removal of 10 bases from V and 3 bases from J, the junction contained 8 bases not matched to a gene. This CDR3 is 13 amino acids long. The germline V gene encodes CDR1 MDHEN and CDR2 SYDVKM. The CDR3 sequence: CATKHRGDYGYTF. In DNA form, the CDR3 reads TGTGCCACCAAACACAGGGGTGACTATGGCTACACCTTC.

This clonotype was picked up a small number of times. The chain couples TRBV6-2 or TRBV6-3 to TRBJ2-1, with D uncertain. Per germline, CDR1 MNHEY and CDR2 SVGEGT. The CDR3 runs to 14 residues. Trimming pared 7 bases from V and 0 bases from J, leaving 10 bases between. The CDR3 nucleotides read TGTGCCAGCACCCCCGATCACTCCTACAATGAGCAGTTCTTC. It codes for CASTPDHSYNEQFF.

The rearrangement uses TRBV7-2 and TRBJ2-3; perhaps TRBD2 as D (5 bases). CDR3 size: 14 residues. Trimming pared 9 bases from V and 0 bases from J, leaving 13 bases between. Germline CDR1 is SGHTA and CDR2 is FQGNSA. As DNA, the CDR3 is TGTGCCAGTGTTCCTCGGGGTAGCACAGATACGCAGTATTTT. Translated: CASVPRGSTDTQYF. Using reference TRBV7-2 and TRBJ2-3 for the parts outside the CDR3, the full variable domain is GAGVSQSPSNKVTEKGKDVELRCDPISGHTALYWYRQSLGQGLEFLIYFQGNSAPDKSGLPSDRFSAERTGGSVSTLTIQRTQQEDSAVYLCASVPRGSTDTQYFGPGTRLTVL.

The chain is built from TRBV6-5 and TRBJ2-7; a weak D match, TRBD2 (6 bases). The germline V gene has CDR1 MNHEY and CDR2 SVGAGI. CDR3 length: 14 amino acids. V lost 2 bases and J 3 bases, leaving 11 bases between the germline ends. CDR3 nucleotides: TGTGCCAGCAGTTACGGCGGGACCAGCTACGAGCAGTACTTC. Translated, it gives CASSYGGTSYEQYF.

This clonotype appeared a few times. The chain uses TRBV11-1 and TRBJ2-3; D perhaps matches TRBD2 (5 bases). The germline CDR1 and CDR2 sequences are SGHAT and FQDESV (reference sequence). Trimming cost V 5 bases and J 4 bases, with 16 bases left between them. CDR3 length: 15 residues. DNA for the CDR3: TGTGCCAGCAGCGCGGACTTAGATAGGCCAGATACGCAGTATTTT. Its protein is CASSADLDRPDTQYF.

This clonotype was seen a single time. The junction shows a germline mismatch at one end, possibly a read error. CDR3: CASSLYDEQFF. CDR3 sequence (DNA): TGTGCCAGCAGCCTCTACGATGAGCAGTTCTTC. The chain carries TRBV11-2 and TRBJ2-1; D remains ambiguous. The CDR3 is 11 amino acids. From germline, CDR1 is SGHAT and CDR2 FQNNGV.

This clonotype rates as large (0.1 to 1%). The J gene is TRBJ2-1, the V gene TRBV5-5; D possibly matches TRBD1 or TRBD2 (5 bases each). CDR1 SGHKS and CDR2 YYEKEE come from the germline V gene (reference sequence). The CDR3 spans 16 residues. V lost 3 bases and J 0 bases, leaving 13 bases between the germline ends. The DNA for the CDR3 is TGTGCCAGCAGCTCCCCGAGGGGCCTCTCCTACAATGAGCAGTTCTTC. This translates into CASSSPRGLSYNEQFF.

This clonotype was detected only a few times. The chain is built from TRBV14 and TRBJ2-7; TRBD2 agrees at 8 bases. The CDR3 consists of 14 residues. Germline CDR1 SGHDN, CDR2 FVKESK. After removal of 4 bases from V and 6 bases from J, the junction contained 8 bases not matched to a gene. Here the CDR3 DNA reads TGTGCCAGCAGCCCCCGGGTAGCGGGAAGCGAGCAGTACTTC. Its translation: CASSPRVAGSEQYF. Using reference TRBV14 and TRBJ2-7 for the parts outside the CDR3, the full variable domain is EAGVTQFPSHSVIEKGQTVTLRCDPISGHDNLYWYRRVMGKEIKFLLHFVKESKQDESGMPNNRFLAERTGGTYSTLKVQPAELEDSGVYFCASSPRVAGSEQYFGPGTRLTVT.

This chain connects TRBV29-1 to TRBJ2-7; 7 nucleotides align to TRBD2. CDR3 length equals 12 residues. Trimming took 7 bases from V and 6 from J; bases not matched to a gene: 9. CDR1 is SQVTM, CDR2 ANQGSEA, per germline. CDR3 region: CSASGEGLEQYF. In DNA, the CDR3 is TGCAGCGCATCGGGGGAGGGTCTCGAGCAGTACTTC.

The V and J genes are TRBV28 and TRBJ1-5; perhaps TRBD1 as D (5 bases). From germline, CDR1 is MDHEN and CDR2 SYDVKM. V was shortened by 6 bases and J by 4 bases, with 16 bases between the two germline ends. The CDR3 covers 15 residues. The CDR3 DNA sequence: TGTGCCAGCAGACCGGGACGGATATCGAATCAGCCCCAGCATTTT. Translating it yields CASRPGRISNQPQHF.

The chain uses TRBV9 and TRBJ2-1; D remains ambiguous. The V end was cut by 4 bases, the J end by 10 bases, with 12 bases between. The CDR3 has 12 residues. Germline-derived CDR1 and CDR2 are SGDLS and YYNGEE. The CDR3 DNA reads TGTGCCAGCAGCCTCCAATTCCAAGAGCAGTTCTTC. This translates into CASSLQFQEQFF.

This clonotype has just a few counts. The genes are TRBV28 and TRBJ2-4; the match to TRBD1 covers 7 bases. Germline CDR1 reads MDHEN; CDR2 reads SYDVKM. CDR3 length: 19 amino acids. With 3 bases clipped from V and 0 bases from J, the junction kept 14 bases outside the gene matches. This chain's CDR3 is CASSFPPGGASVAKNIQYF. The CDR3 region has the DNA TGTGCCAGCAGTTTCCCCCCAGGGGGTGCATCTGTAGCCAAAAACATTCAGTACTTC.

This clonotype was detected only a few times. The rearrangement joins TRBV4-3 to TRBJ2-3; 9 bases align to TRBD2. The CDR3 has 17 residues. The ends lost 0 bases at V and 5 bases at J; junction bases unmatched: 9. Germline-derived CDR1 and CDR2 are LGHNA and YSLEER. The CDR3 spells CASSQDYAGGPGDTQYF. The CDR3 DNA is TGCGCCAGCAGCCAAGATTACGCGGGAGGGCCGGGAGATACGCAGTATTTT.

With respect to this clonotype: A much bigger clone sits one base away, suggesting this may be a read error. This rearrangement joins TRBV9 to TRBJ2-7; D is perhaps TRBD1 or TRBD2 (6 bases each). Germline V gives CDR1 SGDLS, CDR2 YYNGEE. The CDR3 spans 14 residues. Trimming cost V 4 bases and J 7 bases, with 18 bases left between them. CDR3 nucleotides: TGTGCCAGCAGCAGGGGGGTCATGACGGGAGAGCAGTACTTC. It specifies CASSRGVMTGEQYF. Complete variable domain (other parts from reference TRBV9 and TRBJ2-7): DSGVTQTPKHLITATGQRVTLRCSPRSGDLSVYWYQQSLDQGLQFLIQYYNGEERAKGNILERFSAQQFPDLHSELNLSSLELGDSALYFCASSRGVMTGEQYFGPGTRLTVT.

This clonotype showed up just a few times. The chain employs TRBV7-9 and TRBJ2-5; D unclear. Between the trimmed V and J ends, which lost 5 bases and 2 bases, there was a span of 9 bases. Germline V gene sequence: CDR1 SEHNR, CDR2 FQNEAQ (reference sequence). This CDR3 is built from 13 residues. Here the CDR3 DNA reads TGTGCCAGCAGCCGACAAGGGCAAGAGACCCAGTACTTC. The encoded protein is CASSRQGQETQYF.

The CDR3 spells CASSPGAVGELFF. The DNA of the CDR3 is TGTGCCAGTAGTCCGGGGGCGGTCGGGGAGCTGTTTTTT. This rearrangement joins TRBV19 to TRBJ2-2; D is tentatively TRBD1 or TRBD2 (6 bases each). V gave up 5 bases and J gave up 7 bases, with 11 bases separating them. In germline, CDR1 is LNHDA, CDR2 SQIVND (reference sequence). The CDR3 has 13 residues.

The chain joins TRBV19 to TRBJ2-3, with TRBD2 matching over 7 bases. The V gene's germline CDR1 is LNHDA and CDR2 SQIVND (reference sequence). With 4 bases clipped from V and 6 bases from J, the junction kept 13 bases outside the gene matches. This CDR3 contains 16 residues. CDR3 residues: CASSTAGLPVGDTQYF. In DNA form, the CDR3 reads TGTGCCAGTAGTACCGCGGGACTACCGGTGGGGGATACGCAGTATTTT.

V is TRBV4-1 and J is TRBJ2-2; TRBD2 aligns across 11 bases. The V gene's germline CDR1 is MGHRA and CDR2 YSYEKL. The CDR3 spans 19 residues. Trimming removed 1 base from V and 5 bases from J; junction bases left unmatched: 12. In DNA, the CDR3 is TGCGCCAGCAGCCAAGGGGGACTAGCGGAGATACCTGGGACCGGGGAGCTGTTTTTT. This translates into CASSQGGLAEIPGTGELFF.

This clonotype was counted only a few times. This chain links TRBV6-5 with TRBJ1-1, with D possibly TRBD1 on 6 matching bases. Trimming left V 8 bases short and J 4 bases short, with 14 bases between. Germline V gene sequence: CDR1 MNHEY, CDR2 SVGAGI. The CDR3 has 13 amino acids. The CDR3: CASCKQGSTEAFF. The CDR3, as DNA: TGTGCCAGCTGTAAACAGGGAAGCACTGAAGCTTTCTTT.

The J gene is TRBJ2-1, the V gene TRBV11-2; 11 nucleotides match TRBD2. This CDR3 has 18 amino acids. Looked up from germline, CDR1 is SGHAT and CDR2 is FQNNGV. Unmatched junction bases numbered 10, after V lost 5 bases and J lost 1 base. The CDR3, as DNA: TGTGCCAGCAGCCTCTGGACTAGCGGGCTTGGGTCCTACAATGAGCAGTTCTTC. Protein sequence: CASSLWTSGLGSYNEQFF.

The V and J genes are TRBV6-2 or TRBV6-3 and TRBJ2-1, with 12 bases that match TRBD2. Trimming took 5 bases from V and 10 from J; bases not matched to a gene: 12. Germline V gives CDR1 MNHEY, CDR2 SVGEGT. The CDR3 is 16 amino acids. CDR3 sequence reads: CASSDPGLAGTWEQFF. DNA for the CDR3: TGTGCCAGCAGTGACCCGGGACTAGCGGGTACCTGGGAGCAGTTCTTC.

The rearrangement links TRBV20-1 to TRBJ2-7; 9 nucleotides agree with TRBD2. In germline, CDR1 is DFQATT, CDR2 SNEGSKA (reference sequence). The CDR3 has 16 residues. Trimming at V came to 4 bases and at J to 0 bases, leaving 10 bases not matched to a gene. CDR3 in amino acids: CSATKSSGGFSYEQYF. The CDR3 nucleotides are TGCAGTGCTACCAAATCGAGCGGGGGGTTCTCCTACGAGCAGTACTTC.

This clonotype showed up just a few times. The V and J genes are TRBV24-1 and TRBJ2-3; D is uncertain. V lost 7 bases, J lost 0 bases, and 10 bases lay in between. The CDR3 spans 14 residues. Germline lookup yields CDR1 KGHDR and CDR2 SFDVKD. The CDR3 coding sequence is TGTGCCACCAGCGGCCCGACTAGCACAGATACGCAGTATTTT. Amino acids: CATSGPTSTDTQYF.

This clonotype is deemed medium-sized. The CDR3 coding sequence is TGTGCCAGCAGCACGCCGGGATCACGAACAGATACGCAGTATTTT. This translates into CASSTPGSRTDTQYF. The chain combines TRBV5-4 with TRBJ2-3, with a weak D call TRBD2 (5 bases). Looked up from germline, CDR1 is SGHNT and CDR2 is YYREEE (reference sequence). There are 15 residues in the CDR3. With 4 bases removed from V and 3 bases from J, the gap between germline ends came to 15 bases.

The rearrangement uses TRBV20-1 and TRBJ2-7; D call uncertain. The germline gives CDR1 DFQATT, CDR2 SNEGSKA (reference sequence). The CDR3 covers 14 residues. The ends were cut back, 6 bases at V and 4 bases at J, with 19 bases in the middle. CDR3: CSAPPPIKQYEQYF. CDR3 nucleotides: TGCAGTGCCCCCCCTCCCATAAAACAGTACGAGCAGTACTTC.

This clonotype was counted only a few times. V gene TRBV7-9 combines with J gene TRBJ2-5, with a possible D match to TRBD1 (5 bases). Germline assignment: CDR1 SEHNR and CDR2 FQNEAQ (reference sequence). The V end lost 5 bases, the J end lost 1 base, and 17 bases lay between the germline ends. The CDR3 extends over 16 amino acids. The chain's CDR3 is CASSPRVTALQETQYF. CDR3 in DNA: TGTGCCAGCAGCCCCCGCGTGACAGCTCTCCAAGAGACCCAGTACTTC. The full variable domain, in which reference TRBV7-9 and TRBJ2-5 provide the parts outside the CDR3, is DTGVSQNPRHKITKRGQNVTFRCDPISEHNRLYWYRQTLGQGPEFLTYFQNEAQLEKSRLLSDRFSAERPKGSFSTLEIQRTEQGDSAMYLCASSPRVTALQETQYFGPGTRLLVL.

By frequency in the sample, this clonotype is medium-sized. Mismatch with germline at one junction end may stem from a read error. This chain connects TRBV30 to TRBJ1-1; 7 bases fit TRBD1. This CDR3 comprises 15 residues. Germline assignment: CDR1 GTSNPN and CDR2 SVGIG (reference sequence). Written as DNA, the CDR3 is TGTGCCTGGGGTACGACGACAGGGCGGGACACTGAAGCTCTCTTT. This translates into CAWGTTTGRDTEALF.